This entry lists 5 T cell receptor beta chains sequenced from one sample in a study of control samples from healthy donors and cancer patients. Repertoires were generated with immunoSEQ multiplex PCR, while TCRdb's copy carries only in-frame clones and drops some. This table holds 80,000 to 100,000 clones, roughly 90% found once. Source material: blood. The source is a human donor in good health. The donor label of this sample is uncertain.

The chain carries TRBV3-1 (or the pseudogene TRBV3-2) and TRBJ1-1, with TRBD1 matching over 8 bases. The ends lost 4 bases at V and 4 bases at J; junction bases unmatched: 11. Germline CDR1 reads LGHDT; CDR2 reads YNNKEL (reference sequence). This CDR3 contains 16 residues. CDR3 residues: CASSLGLFQGATEAFF. The CDR3 DNA follows: TGTGCCAGCAGCCTCGGACTATTTCAGGGGGCCACTGAAGCTTTCTTT.

V is TRBV6-6 and J is TRBJ1-3; D not certain. This CDR3 comprises 13 residues. Germline V gene data show CDR1 as MNHNY and CDR2 as SVGAGI (reference sequence). Trimming cost V 7 bases and J 0 bases, with 7 bases left between them. Written as DNA, the CDR3 is TGTGCCAGCATAACAGACTCTGGAAACACCATATATTTT. Protein: CASITDSGNTIYF.

As DNA, the CDR3 is TGCGCCAGCAGCATTGGACTAGAAACAGATACGCAGTATTTT. Its protein product is CASSIGLETDTQYF. The V and J genes are TRBV5-1 and TRBJ2-3, with 7 bases identical to TRBD2. The CDR3 covers 14 residues. The J segment lost 3 bases and the V segment lost 4 bases, leaving 5 bases of the junction unmatched. Germline-derived CDR1 and CDR2 are SGHRS and YFSETQ.

The chain links TRBV7-9 to TRBJ2-7, with D maybe TRBD2 (6 bases). Trimming took 1 base from V and 5 from J, leaving 15 bases between them. This CDR3 comprises 15 residues. The germline CDR1 and CDR2 sequences are SEHNR and FQNEAQ (reference sequence). The CDR3 coding sequence is TGTGCCAGCAGCTTAGGGGGCGGGATCCAACACGAGCAGTACTTC. It specifies CASSLGGGIQHEQYF. Combining the CDR3 with reference TRBV7-9 and TRBJ2-7 gives the whole variable domain DTGVSQNPRHKITKRGQNVTFRCDPISEHNRLYWYRQTLGQGPEFLTYFQNEAQLEKSRLLSDRFSAERPKGSFSTLEIQRTEQGDSAMYLCASSLGGGIQHEQYFGPGTRLTVT.

The chain carries TRBV2 and TRBJ2-3; 9 nucleotides match TRBD2. Germline V CDR1 and CDR2: SNHLY, FYNNEI. This CDR3 has 16 amino acids. Germline trimming cut 7 bases from V and 4 bases from J; bases unmatched to any gene: 12. The CDR3 DNA is TGTGCCAGCACCCTAAGGGGAGCGGGGGGAGCAGATACGCAGTATTTT. Its translation is CASTLRGAGGADTQYF.